A single T cell receptor (beta chain) is shown here with its context. Trimming cost V 4 bases and J 6 bases, with 16 bases left between them. The germline V gene has CDR1 SGHRS and CDR2 YFSETQ. This CDR3 region has 14 residues. Single viable CD3+CD4+CD8-CD45RO+ cells were sorted as the memory CD4+ T cells. CMV serostatus came from serum IgG against pp150, pp28, p38, p52. The data were taken from a study of memory CD4+ T cells and cytomegalovirus serostatus. TCRdb keeps only in-frame clones here, not all; method: immunoSEQ multiplex PCR. The sample includes tens of thousands of clones, under 80% of them seen just once.

The chain has TRBV5-1 and TRBJ1-1, with a weak D call TRBD1 (5 bases). The clonotype was recovered from an adult in good health and CMV-seronegative. What was sequenced was memory CD4+ T cells from blood. The DNA of the CDR3 is TGCGCCAGCAGCCCAATTGGGGGTAGGGCTGAAGCTTTCTTT. Translated: CASSPIGGRAEAFF.